These 19 T cell receptor beta chains were sequenced from one sample in a study of cytomegalovirus exposure and HLA in healthy donors. PCR employed 60 Vbeta and 13 Jbeta primers. Measured with immunoSEQ multiplex PCR; TCRdb has only the in-frame clones, and not every one. The sample shows roughly 200,000 clones, around 79% of them seen only once. Source material: PBMCs. Every receptor here comes from a woman in her 30s in good health and CMV-seropositive.

This clone came up a few times. The V and J genes are TRBV25-1 and TRBJ2-3; D may be TRBD1 (6 bases). From germline, CDR1 is MGHDK and CDR2 SYGVNS. This CDR3 spans 17 amino acids. Trimming took 2 bases from V and 2 from J, leaving 17 bases between them. CDR3 sequence (DNA): TGTGCCAGCAGTGAAAGGGCGGCAGGGGCTCCCACAGATACGCAGTATTTT. Translated: CASSERAAGAPTDTQYF.

Here the CDR3 reads CASSYSGGSYEQYF. The CDR3 DNA follows: TGTGCCAGCAGTTACTCAGGGGGCTCCTACGAGCAGTACTTC. The chain has TRBV27 and TRBJ2-5, with 7 nucleotides matching TRBD1. The J call is doubtful: the DNA matches TRBJ2-7 better. Germline CDR1 reads MNHEY; CDR2 reads SMNVEV (reference sequence). The CDR3 totals 14 residues.

The chain carries TRBV11-3 and TRBJ2-5; possible D gene TRBD2, 6 bases. The germline V and J ends were trimmed by 4 bases and 5 bases, with 14 bases remaining between them. The CDR3 contains 14 residues. CDR1 and CDR2 (germline): SGHNT, YENEEA. The CDR3 DNA follows: TGTGCCAGCAGCTCCGGACCCGGAGGGGAGACCCAGTACTTC. This encodes CASSSGPGGETQYF. Supplemented by reference TRBV11-3 and TRBJ2-5, the full variable domain reads EAGVVQSPRYKIIEKKQPVAFWCNPISGHNTLYWYLQNLGQGPELLIRYENEEAVDDSQLPKDRFSAERLKGVDSTLKIQPAELGDSAVYLCASSSGPGGETQYFGPGTRLLVL.

The CDR3 spells CASSLAGLGDEQYF. The CDR3 bases are TGCGCCAGCAGCTTGGCCGGACTGGGCGACGAGCAGTACTTC. The V and J genes are TRBV5-1 and TRBJ2-7, with a tentative D call TRBD2 (5 bases). CDR1 and CDR2 (germline): SGHRS, YFSETQ. The ends were cut back, 0 bases at V and 5 bases at J, with 12 bases in the middle. This CDR3 spans 14 amino acids.

The rearrangement links TRBV4-1 to TRBJ1-6; tentative D call: TRBD1 (5 bases). The CDR3 covers 17 residues. Germline V gene lookup returns CDR1 MGHRA and CDR2 YSYEKL. V was cut by 3 bases and J by 0 bases, with 12 bases left in between. The CDR3 loop reads CASSQYGGSSYNSPLHF. The CDR3 DNA is TGCGCCAGCAGCCAGTACGGGGGGAGCTCCTATAATTCACCCCTCCACTTT.

The chain links TRBV5-4 to TRBJ2-1, with a possible D match to TRBD1 (5 bases). The CDR3 length is 16 residues. V was trimmed by 2 bases and J by 1 base, leaving 13 bases between them. CDR1 SGHNT and CDR2 YYREEE come from the germline V gene (reference sequence). The CDR3 nucleotides read TGTGCCAGCAGCTTTGCAGGGCGAAGATCCTACAATGAGCAGTTCTTC. Residues: CASSFAGRRSYNEQFF. Full variable domain (outside the CDR3, taken from reference TRBV5-4 and TRBJ2-1): ETGVTQSPTHLIKTRGQQVTLRCSSQSGHNTVSWYQQALGQGPQFIFQYYREEENGRGNFPPRFSGLQFPNYSSELNVNALELDDSALYLCASSFAGRRSYNEQFFGPGTRLTVL.

The genes are TRBV4-2 and TRBJ2-3; 10 bases map to TRBD2. Unmatched junction bases numbered 6, after V lost 1 base and J lost 2 bases. Germline V gene lookup returns CDR1 LGHNA and CDR2 YNFKEQ. The CDR3 covers 17 residues. The CDR3: CASSQGSGGIYTDTQYF. The CDR3 nucleotides are TGTGCCAGCAGCCAAGGTAGCGGGGGGATATACACAGATACGCAGTATTTT.

The chain carries TRBV4-1 and TRBJ1-5; 7 bases line up with TRBD1. Losses at the gene ends were 3 bases for V and 3 bases for J; bases not matched to a gene: 5. The CDR3 runs to 15 residues. The germline CDR1 and CDR2 sequences are MGHRA and YSYEKL. The CDR3: CASSQGQGDNQPQHF. The CDR3 DNA follows: TGCGCCAGCAGCCAGGGCCAGGGGGACAATCAGCCCCAGCATTTT.

The V gene is TRBV15, the J gene TRBJ1-2; D is uncertain. This CDR3 region has 13 residues. V dropped 0 bases and J dropped 4 bases, with 6 bases sitting between them. Germline V gene lookup returns CDR1 LNHNV and CDR2 YYDKDF (reference sequence). The CDR3 sequence: CATSRDRIYGYTF. For the CDR3, the DNA is TGTGCCACCAGCAGAGACAGGATCTATGGCTACACCTTC.

The chain uses TRBV5-5 and TRBJ2-7, with D possibly matching TRBD1 (6 bases). The CDR3 contains 14 residues. CDR1 and CDR2 (germline): SGHKS, YYEKEE (reference sequence). Trimming cost V 4 bases and J 2 bases, with 13 bases left between them. CDR3 DNA sequence: TGTGCCAGCAGCATATTGACAGGTACCTACGAGCAGTACTTC. Protein product: CASSILTGTYEQYF.

The rearrangement joins TRBV27 to TRBJ1-1; D is undetermined. The CDR3 loop spans 15 amino acids. Trimming removed 7 bases from V and 1 base from J, with 16 bases in between. Germline V gene sequence: CDR1 MNHEY, CDR2 SMNVEV (reference sequence). The CDR3 DNA follows: TGTGCCAGCACCCTTCCCGCAGGATGGAACACTGAAGCTTTCTTT. Amino acid sequence: CASTLPAGWNTEAFF.

This clone was counted only a few times. The V call is TRBV27, the J call TRBJ2-3; 8 bases align to TRBD2. Germline trimming cut 5 bases from V and 1 base from J; bases unmatched to any gene: 5. Looked up from germline, CDR1 is MNHEY and CDR2 is SMNVEV (reference sequence). This CDR3 contains 15 residues. CDR3 in amino acids: CASSTLAGRTDTQYF. DNA of the CDR3: TGTGCCAGCAGTACCTTAGCGGGACGCACAGATACGCAGTATTTT.

The chain combines TRBV2 with TRBJ2-1, with TRBD2 identical over 7 bases. Germline V CDR1 and CDR2: SNHLY, FYNNEI. CDR3 length: 15 residues. With 5 bases clipped from V and 2 bases from J, the junction kept 6 bases outside the gene matches. In nucleotides, the CDR3 is TGTGCCAGCAGTCCCGTGGCGGGAGCCTACAATGAGCAGTTCTTC. It translates to CASSPVAGAYNEQFF.

The table lists this clone with a few counts. The gene calls are TRBV13 and TRBJ2-1, with 15 bases that match TRBD2. The CDR3 consists of 15 residues. CDR1 and CDR2 (germline): PRHDT, FYEKMQ (reference sequence). V dropped 4 bases and J dropped 9; count of bases not matched to a gene: 4. The CDR3: CASSSWTSGGAEQFF. CDR3 nucleotide sequence: TGTGCCAGCAGCTCCTGGACTAGCGGGGGGGCTGAGCAGTTCTTC.

The gene calls are TRBV27 and TRBJ2-3; 9 bases are shared with TRBD1. The length of the CDR3 is 16 residues. Germline CDR1 and CDR2: MNHEY and SMNVEV (reference sequence). J was trimmed by 2 bases and V by 5 bases; bases with no gene match: 8. CDR3: CASSDIGQGYTDTQYF. In DNA form, the CDR3 reads TGTGCCAGCAGTGACATAGGACAGGGGTACACAGATACGCAGTATTTT.

V and J are TRBV6-5 and TRBJ1-3; no reliable D call. The CDR3 sequence is 15 residues long. The ends were cut back, 1 base at V and 0 bases at J, with 7 bases in the middle. Germline CDR1 is MNHEY and CDR2 is SVGAGI. CDR3 sequence (DNA): TGTGCCAGCAGTTACTTCCCCGTCTCTGGAAACACCATATATTTT. Translating it yields CASSYFPVSGNTIYF.

This clone came up a few times. This sample includes further DNA sequences coding for the same CDR3. This sequence joins TRBV6-5 and TRBJ1-4; no reliable D call. The CDR3 covers 15 residues. Germline V gene lookup returns CDR1 MNHEY and CDR2 SVGAGI. The V gene lost 0 bases and the J gene lost 3 bases, with 8 bases spanning the gap. The CDR3 DNA reads TGTGCCAGCAGTTACTCGGGGAGGTCTAATGAAAAACTGTTTTTT. It translates to CASSYSGRSNEKLFF.

The V and J genes are TRBV6-5 and TRBJ2-2; D not resolved. Trimming pared 0 bases from V and 3 bases from J, leaving 11 bases between. In germline, CDR1 is MNHEY, CDR2 SVGAGI. The CDR3 is 16 residues long. The CDR3 bases are TGTGCCAGCAGTTACTCTTTAAGAGGCTACACCGGGGAGCTGTTTTTT. Amino acid sequence: CASSYSLRGYTGELFF.

The chain has TRBV6-1 and TRBJ1-2; 7 bases line up with TRBD1. The length of the CDR3 is 16 residues. V shed 0 bases and J 8 bases; nucleotides not matched to a gene: 12. Germline V gene sequence: CDR1 MNHNS, CDR2 SASEGT. CDR3 in amino acids: CASSEAGDRNVFGYTF. In nucleotides, the CDR3 is TGTGCCAGCAGTGAAGCCGGGGACAGAAACGTGTTCGGCTACACCTTC.